These 20 T cell receptor beta chains share one sample of origin, sequenced in a study of T cells after yellow fever vaccination (dated by TCRdb to about 2019). Library preparation was by 5' RACE. This sample was sequenced with an Illumina HiSeq 2500. The public reads were quality trimmed at Q25 with fastp and then assembled into clones with MiXCR by TCRdb, keeping productive beta chains. Every entry covers one CDR3 protein and lists the most common genes and DNA from its rows. This sample lists some 26,000 distinct CDR3 sequences; around 3.3% were detected once. The ten largest clones take up around 0.98% of the sample. Interpreted using the paper, the treatment or condition label stands for: live attenuated yellow fever vaccine strain. The sample consisted of PBMCs, either bulk or a sorted T-cell subset (CD4+, CD8+, memory, or dextramer-sorted; not recorded which), taken about 49 days after the first yellow fever vaccination. The source of these receptors is a man younger than 30 who received the YFV17D yellow fever vaccine.

This clonotype was seen at least ten times. This chain links TRBV20-1 with TRBJ2-5; D gene uncertain. V was cut by 6 bases and J by 1 base, with 12 bases left in between. This CDR3 contains 13 residues. Germline lookup yields CDR1 DFQATT and CDR2 SNEGSKA (reference sequence). The CDR3 here is CSATSRPQETQYF. As DNA, the CDR3 is TGCAGTGCCACTTCACGCCCCCAAGAGACCCAGTACTTC.

This clonotype has at least ten counts. The chain links TRBV5-4 to TRBJ2-3, with 8 bases that match TRBD2. V lost 8 bases to trimming and J lost 5 bases; unmatched junction nucleotides: 13. The CDR3 sequence is 15 residues long. The germline CDR1 and CDR2 sequences are SGHNT and YYREEE (reference sequence). CDR3 sequence: CASVDGLALGDTQYF. CDR3 bases: TGTGCCAGTGTGGACGGACTAGCTTTGGGAGATACGCAGTATTTT.

Ten or more counts support this clonotype. The V gene is TRBV5-4, the J gene TRBJ2-3; D is ambiguous. The germline V and J ends were trimmed by 4 bases and 0 bases, with 3 bases remaining between them. Looked up from germline, CDR1 is SGHNT and CDR2 is YYREEE (reference sequence). CDR3 length: 12 amino acids. The CDR3 loop is CASSESTDTQYF. CDR3 DNA sequence: TGTGCCAGCAGCGAGAGCACAGATACGCAGTATTTT.

This clonotype occurred many times. The DNA for the CDR3 is TGTGCCAGCAGTTTAATGACACCCCAAGAGACCCAGTACTTC. This codes for CASSLMTPQETQYF. V usage is TRBV12-3 or TRBV12-4 and J usage is TRBJ2-5; no definite D call. Between the trimmed V and J ends, which lost 2 bases and 1 base, there was a span of 8 bases. The CDR3 has 14 amino acids.

This clonotype was seen many times. The CDR3 spells CASSQDRSTPIGYGYTF. The CDR3 DNA sequence: TGCGCCAGCAGCCAAGATCGGTCCACTCCTATCGGTTACGGCTACACCTTC. The V call is TRBV4-1, the J call TRBJ1-2; D remains unclear. V was pared by 0 bases and J by 8 bases, with 22 bases between. Germline CDR1 MGHRA, CDR2 YSYEKL. The CDR3 runs to 17 residues.

Details on this clonotype: A much larger clone is a single base away; this may be a read error. In DNA, the CDR3 is TGTGCCACCAGCGAACAAGAGACCCAGTACTTC. Translated: CATSEQETQYF. The chain carries TRBV7-2 and TRBJ2-5; D unresolved. CDR3 size: 11 residues. Germline values: CDR1 SGHTA, CDR2 FQGNSA.

This clonotype has a count of ten or more. This rearrangement joins TRBV4-3 to TRBJ2-3; no reliable D call. The CDR3 runs 13 residues. V dropped 0 bases and J dropped 6 bases, with 7 bases sitting between them. Germline V gives CDR1 LGHNA, CDR2 YSLEER. Written as DNA, the CDR3 is TGCGCCAGCAGCCAAGACATTCCGGATACGCAGTATTTT. Translated, it gives CASSQDIPDTQYF.

This clonotype appeared many times. The rearrangement joins TRBV6-1 to TRBJ1-2; tentatively, D is TRBD1 (6 bases). The germline V and J ends were trimmed by 5 bases and 4 bases, with 17 bases remaining between them. Germline V gene lookup returns CDR1 MNHNS and CDR2 SASEGT. This CDR3 has 15 amino acids. The CDR3 is CASSKQQGGSYGYTF. CDR3 nucleotide sequence: TGTGCCAGCAGTAAACAACAGGGAGGAAGCTATGGCTACACCTTC.

This clonotype is medium-sized in the sample. This chain connects TRBV20-1 to TRBJ2-1, with 12 bases matching TRBD2. There are 14 residues in the CDR3. Per germline, CDR1 DFQATT and CDR2 SNEGSKA (reference sequence). Trimming at V came to 2 bases and at J to 4 bases, leaving 0 bases not matched to a gene. This CDR3 is CSARLAGGYNEQFF. The DNA of the CDR3 is TGCAGTGCTAGACTAGCGGGGGGGTACAATGAGCAGTTCTTC.

The sample holds many counts of this clonotype. The chain has TRBV10-1 and TRBJ2-1, with D perhaps matching TRBD2 (5 bases). In germline, CDR1 is WNHNN, CDR2 SYGVQD (reference sequence). CDR3 length: 12 residues. The CDR3 reads CATKGEYNEQFF. CDR3 DNA sequence: TGCGCTACCAAGGGAGAATACAATGAGCAGTTCTTC.

This clonotype was picked up many times. CDR3 DNA: TGCGCCAGCAGCTACTCAGTCCTCTCCTACGAGCAGTACTTC. Its translation is CASSYSVLSYEQYF. J is TRBJ2-7 and V is TRBV5-1; no firm D call. Germline assignment: CDR1 SGHRS and CDR2 YFSETQ. The CDR3 contains 14 residues. V was clipped by 3 bases and J by 0 bases, with 10 bases between them.

This clonotype has at least ten counts. The chain is built from TRBV11-2 and TRBJ2-7; TRBD2 agrees at 11 bases. V dropped 0 bases and J dropped 2; count of bases not matched to a gene: 9. Germline lookup yields CDR1 SGHAT and CDR2 FQNNGV. The CDR3 contains 18 residues. The CDR3 nucleotides read TGTGCCAGCAGCTTAGAAACTAGCGGGGGCGCTAACGCCTACGAGCAGTACTTC. The encoded protein is CASSLETSGGANAYEQYF.

The sample holds many counts of this clonotype. The chain uses TRBV19 and TRBJ2-3; 10 bases are a match to TRBD1. The germline gives CDR1 LNHDA, CDR2 SQIVND (reference sequence). This CDR3 has 12 residues. V lost 10 bases and J lost 5; bases outside the gene matches: 3. Here the CDR3 reads CATRTGGDTQYF. The CDR3 DNA is TGTGCCACCCGGACAGGGGGAGATACGCAGTATTTT. Supplemented by reference TRBV19 and TRBJ2-3, the full variable domain reads DGGITQSPKYLFRKEGQNVTLSCEQNLNHDAMYWYRQDPGQGLRLIYYSQIVNDFQKGDIAEGYSVSREKKESFPLTVTSAQKNPTAFYLCATRTGGDTQYFGPGTRLTVL.

Ten or more counts support this clonotype. The chain carries TRBV11-2 and TRBJ2-5, with D tentatively TRBD2 (7 bases). Germline CDR1 is SGHAT and CDR2 is FQNNGV. The CDR3 contains 14 residues. V lost 3 bases and J 4 bases, leaving 12 bases between the germline ends. The CDR3 sequence: CASSLNRGAETQYF. Here the CDR3 DNA reads TGTGCCAGCAGCTTGAACCGGGGGGCAGAGACCCAGTACTTC.

This clonotype has ten or more counts. V usage is TRBV5-4 and J usage is TRBJ2-3, with 10 bases matching TRBD2. The germline gives CDR1 SGHNT, CDR2 YYREEE (reference sequence). V lost 4 bases and J lost 5; bases outside the gene matches: 4. This CDR3 is 14 amino acids long. CDR3 amino acids: CASSPLAGEDTQYF. The CDR3 nucleotides are TGTGCCAGCAGCCCCCTAGCGGGGGAAGATACGCAGTATTTT. The entire variable domain, with the rest obtained from reference TRBV5-4 and TRBJ2-3, is as follows: ETGVTQSPTHLIKTRGQQVTLRCSSQSGHNTVSWYQQALGQGPQFIFQYYREEENGRGNFPPRFSGLQFPNYSSELNVNALELDDSALYLCASSPLAGEDTQYFGPGTRLTVL.

This clonotype was counted ten times or more. V and J are TRBV4-3 and TRBJ2-3; the D gene is possibly TRBD2 (6 bases). The CDR3 is 16 residues long. Trimming stripped 1 base from V and 2 bases from J, with 13 bases between. Germline values: CDR1 LGHNA, CDR2 YSLEER. CDR3 DNA sequence: TGCGCCAGCAGCCAAGTGACGGGGGAGCCCACAGATACGCAGTATTTT. Its protein is CASSQVTGEPTDTQYF.

This clonotype occurred many times. The chain carries TRBV5-4 and TRBJ2-3; D is possibly TRBD2 (5 bases). Per germline, CDR1 SGHNT and CDR2 YYREEE (reference sequence). The CDR3 runs to 15 residues. Deletions cut 0 bases from V and 2 bases from J, with 10 bases between. CDR3 residues: CASSLGLAVTDTQYF. CDR3 coding DNA: TGTGCCAGCAGCTTGGGTCTAGCCGTCACAGATACGCAGTATTTT.

This clonotype showed up many times. The chain employs TRBV19 and TRBJ1-2; D gene uncertain. The CDR3 consists of 12 residues. Trimming removed 1 base at V and 7 bases at J, with 7 bases between. Germline V gene sequence: CDR1 LNHDA, CDR2 SQIVND (reference sequence). CDR3 sequence: CASSIGPSGYTF. CDR3 bases: TGTGCCAGTAGTATAGGACCGTCTGGCTACACCTTC.

This clonotype was observed many times. The V call is TRBV12-5, the J call TRBJ2-7; possibly TRBD1 for D (6 bases). Trimming took off 5 bases at V and 0 bases at J, with 11 bases between the two ends. Per the germline V gene, CDR1 is LGHNT and CDR2 is FRNRAP. The CDR3 runs 14 residues. CDR3: CASGPGHSSYEQYF. Written as DNA, the CDR3 is TGTGCTAGTGGTCCGGGACACAGCTCCTACGAGCAGTACTTC.

This clonotype was counted ten times or more. This chain joins TRBV7-8 and TRBJ1-3, with unresolved D. There are 15 residues in the CDR3. V was trimmed by 3 bases and J by 2 bases, leaving 11 bases between them. Germline CDR1 SGHVS, CDR2 FQNEAQ. For the CDR3, the DNA is TGTGCCAGCAGCTTCGGGGATTTAGCTGGAAACACCATATATTTT. It codes for CASSFGDLAGNTIYF.